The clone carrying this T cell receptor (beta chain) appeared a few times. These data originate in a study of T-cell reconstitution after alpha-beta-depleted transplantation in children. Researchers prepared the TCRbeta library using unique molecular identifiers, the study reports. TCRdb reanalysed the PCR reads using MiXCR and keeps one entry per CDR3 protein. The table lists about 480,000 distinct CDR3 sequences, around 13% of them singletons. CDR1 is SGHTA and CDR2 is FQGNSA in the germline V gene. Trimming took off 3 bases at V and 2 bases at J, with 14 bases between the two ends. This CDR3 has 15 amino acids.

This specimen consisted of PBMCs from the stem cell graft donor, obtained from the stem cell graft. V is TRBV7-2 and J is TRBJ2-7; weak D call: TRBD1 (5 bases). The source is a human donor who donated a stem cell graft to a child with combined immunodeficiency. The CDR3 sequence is CASSFSLGDTYEQYF. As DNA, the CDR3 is TGTGCCAGCAGCTTTAGCTTAGGGGATACCTACGAGCAGTACTTC.